A selection of T cell receptor beta chains follows, all from one sample in a study of cytomegalovirus exposure and HLA in healthy donors. Profiled with immunoSEQ multiplex PCR; TCRdb holds only in-frame clones, not every one. The sample records around 130,000 clones, 60% to 85% being singletons. Sequencing used PBMCs. The receptor source for this set is a woman in her thirties or forties in good health and CMV-seropositive. Both conserved end residues are part of each CDR3. Each record gives: D gene, V gene, J gene, clone size, CDR3 DNA, CDR3 protein. D genes are given only for firm matches. For some rows the clone size is stated as once, few or many, or as a class when expanded; others skip it.

D gene: TRBD2; V gene: TRBV27; J gene: TRBJ2-1; clone size: NA; CDR3 DNA: TGTGCCAGCAGTTTATTAATAGCGGGGGGGTTTGCTGAGCAGTTCTTC; CDR3 protein: CASSLLIAGGFAEQFF
D gene: NA; V gene: TRBV5-1; J gene: TRBJ1-1; clone size: NA; CDR3 DNA: TGCGCCAGCAGCTTAGGGGACATCCTGAAGAATGAAGCTTTCTTT; CDR3 protein: CASSLGDILKNEAFF
D gene: NA; V gene: TRBV5-1; J gene: TRBJ2-1; clone size: NA; CDR3 DNA: TGCGCCAGCAGCCGAGACATTGTCTCCTACAATGAGCAGTTCTTC; CDR3 protein: CASSRDIVSYNEQFF
D gene: TRBD1; V gene: TRBV5-1; J gene: TRBJ2-1; clone size: NA; CDR3 DNA: TGCGCCAGCAGCTCGGGCGCCCGTCGTCTTGGGACAGGGGTCGATGAGCAGTTCTTC; CDR3 protein: CASSSGARRLGTGVDEQFF
D gene: TRBD1; V gene: TRBV7-2; J gene: TRBJ2-7; clone size: NA; CDR3 DNA: TGTGCCAGCAGCCCTTATGTAGGGACAGGGGGTCTCTACGAGCAGTACTTC; CDR3 protein: CASSPYVGTGGLYEQYF
D gene: NA; V gene: TRBV6-5; J gene: TRBJ2-7; clone size: NA; CDR3 DNA: TGTGCCAGCAGTTACTCGAATTCGGGCGAGCAGTACTTC; CDR3 protein: CASSYSNSGEQYF
D gene: NA; V gene: TRBV10-2; J gene: TRBJ2-3; clone size: NA; CDR3 DNA: TGCGCCAGCAGTGACTACTTAGCGGCCCCCACAGATACGCAGTATTTT; CDR3 protein: CASSDYLAAPTDTQYF
D gene: NA; V gene: TRBV1; J gene: TRBJ2-2; clone size: few; CDR3 DNA: TGCACCAGCAGCCATCGCGGGACGCACAATGGTTTCTCCGGGGAGCTGTTTTTT; CDR3 protein: CTSSHRGTHNGFSGELFF
D gene: NA; V gene: TRBV7-9; J gene: TRBJ2-7; clone size: once; CDR3 DNA: TGTTCCAGCAGCGATCCGGGGACATCCTACGAGCAGTACTTC; CDR3 protein: CSSSDPGTSYEQYF
D gene: TRBD2; V gene: TRBV5-4; J gene: TRBJ2-7; clone size: NA; CDR3 DNA: TGTGCCAGCAGCCTCGGGGGGGGCTCCTACGAGCAGTACTTC; CDR3 protein: CASSLGGGSYEQYF
D gene: NA; V gene: TRBV5-1; J gene: TRBJ2-6; clone size: few; CDR3 DNA: TGCGCCAGCAGCTTCGGGTTATCTAGCTCTGGGGCCAACGTCCTGACTTTC; CDR3 protein: CASSFGLSSSGANVLTF
D gene: NA; V gene: TRBV5-1; J gene: TRBJ2-3; clone size: NA; CDR3 DNA: TGCGCCAGCAGCTTGGGACTAGGTGGGTTAGATACGCAGTATTTT; CDR3 protein: CASSLGLGGLDTQYF
D gene: NA; V gene: TRBV12-5; J gene: TRBJ1-1; clone size: once; CDR3 DNA: TGTGCTAGTGGTTTGGGGGCCTTGAACACTGAAGCTTTCTTT; CDR3 protein: CASGLGALNTEAFF
D gene: TRBD2; V gene: TRBV27; J gene: TRBJ2-2; clone size: NA; CDR3 DNA: TGTGCCAGCAGTTTGAAGGTAGCGGGAGGGGACGGGGAGCTGTTTTTT; CDR3 protein: CASSLKVAGGDGELFF
D gene: TRBD2; V gene: TRBV6-5; J gene: TRBJ2-5; clone size: NA; CDR3 DNA: TGTGCCAGCAGTTACTCCTTCCTAGCGGGAGAGACCCAGTACTTC; CDR3 protein: CASSYSFLAGETQYF
D gene: NA; V gene: TRBV28; J gene: TRBJ1-1; clone size: NA; CDR3 DNA: TGTGCCAGCCACAGATCTGTTGAAGCTTTCTTT; CDR3 protein: CASHRSVEAFF
D gene: NA; V gene: TRBV5-6; J gene: TRBJ1-4; clone size: NA; CDR3 DNA: TGTGCCAGCAGCTTGGACGGGGGTGAAAAACTGTTTTTT; CDR3 protein: CASSLDGGEKLFF
D gene: TRBD1; V gene: TRBV18; J gene: TRBJ2-7; clone size: NA; CDR3 DNA: TGTGCCAGCTCACTTGGGGACAGGGGATCCATCGAGCAGTACTTC; CDR3 protein: CASSLGDRGSIEQYF
D gene: NA; V gene: TRBV29-1; J gene: TRBJ2-5; clone size: NA; CDR3 DNA: TGCAGCGTCCTATCTGGGCCCTTGGGGACCCAGTACTTC; CDR3 protein: CSVLSGPLGTQYF
D gene: NA; V gene: TRBV6-6; J gene: TRBJ2-7; clone size: NA; CDR3 DNA: TGTGCCAGCAGTTACTCGGGGATGACAGACGAGCAGTACTTC; CDR3 protein: CASSYSGMTDEQYF
D gene: NA; V gene: TRBV30; J gene: TRBJ1-5; clone size: NA; CDR3 DNA: TGTGCCTGGACTGGGGCAGGATCTCGCAATCAGCCCCAGCATTTT; CDR3 protein: CAWTGAGSRNQPQHF
D gene: NA; V gene: TRBV7-7; J gene: TRBJ2-7; clone size: NA; CDR3 DNA: TGTGCCAGCACCCCCCTGCAGGGGTACGAGCAGTACTTC; CDR3 protein: CASTPLQGYEQYF
D gene: NA; V gene: TRBV4-1; J gene: TRBJ2-1; clone size: NA; CDR3 DNA: TGCGCCAGCAGCCAAGGGGGGCCTAGGGATGAGCAGTTCTTC; CDR3 protein: CASSQGGPRDEQFF
D gene: TRBD2; V gene: TRBV19; J gene: TRBJ2-3; clone size: NA; CDR3 DNA: TGTGCCAGTAGTATAGCGGGGGGGAGCACAGATACGCAGTATTTT; CDR3 protein: CASSIAGGSTDTQYF
D gene: NA; V gene: TRBV10-2; J gene: TRBJ1-5; clone size: NA; CDR3 DNA: TGCGCCAGCAGTGAGTCCGGGGGCAATCAGCCCCAGCATTTT; CDR3 protein: CASSESGGNQPQHF
D gene: TRBD1; V gene: TRBV7-2; J gene: TRBJ2-3; clone size: NA; CDR3 DNA: TGTGCCAGCAGTCCTCGGACAGGGAGGACAGATACGCAGTATTTT; CDR3 protein: CASSPRTGRTDTQYF